Reported below is one T cell receptor (beta chain). Antigen unknown. The data were taken from a study of CD8+CD57+ T cells in acquired aplastic anemia. About the study: Sorted cells (CD4+ and CD8+) yielded DNA amounts that averaged approximately 3.1 ug. Healthy donors yielded around 11 million CD4+ cell reads on average. Regarding the study as a whole: Patients versus controls showed no significant CD8+ Simpson's diversity difference. Shared by patients and controls, 25 to 35 CD8+ CDR3s were abundant in patients.

The template for TCR beta VDJ and CDR3 sequence profiling was genomic DNA. Each CDR3 protein gets one entry after TCRdb re-called the reads with MiXCR. The sample yields 190,000 or so distinct CDR3 sequences, approximately 60% seen once. What was sequenced was sorted CD4+, CD8+, or CD8+CD57+ T cells (not recorded which) from PBMCs. The sequence was obtained from a human donor in good health.

The CDR3 bases are TGCAGCGTTAGGACAGGACTATACACAGATACGCAGTATTTT. As protein: CSVRTGLYTDTQYF. The chain combines TRBV29-1 with TRBJ2-3, with D perhaps TRBD1 (7 bases). The CDR3 contains 14 residues. Trimming left V 5 bases short and J 2 bases short, with 14 bases between. Per the germline V gene, CDR1 is SQVTM and CDR2 is ANQGSEA.